This T cell receptor beta chain was captured by sequencing in a study of regulatory T cells in long-lasting Graves disease. Study-level points and caveats: Shared public clonotypes totalled some 2,500 in persistent patients, compared with approximately 970 in new patients.

Points on this clonotype: What it binds is unknown. A read error may explain this, as a much larger clone is one base away.

According to the study, TCR beta libraries were built with iRepertoire HTBI primers and CDR3-region Arm-PCR. TCRdb used MiXCR to reprocess the multiplex PCR reads, holding one entry per CDR3 protein. The data contain roughly 410,000 distinct CDR3 sequences, about 15% of them seen just once; the ten biggest clones take up approximately 8%. Time point: newly diagnosed GD, antithyroid drugs for less than 3 months. PBMCs provided the RNA from which the TCR library was made. The CDR3 contains 12 residues. The germline CDR1 and CDR2 sequences are SEHNR and FQNEAQ (reference sequence). V shed 1 base and J shed 6 bases, with 4 bases lying between them. The same data also contributed to another study, on T cells in Graves' hyperthyroidism and ophthalmopathy. That report adds: Diagnosis of hyperthyroidism was new in patients aged 18 to 65, and its duration was under 2 months. Ophthalmopathy prediction by the model preceded onset by a median approximately 6.1 months.

The sample in question was peripheral blood mononuclear cells (PBMCs), obtained at new diagnosis, from a patient treated with antithyroid drugs. The chain joins TRBV7-9 to TRBJ1-5, with D uncertain. The sequence came from a woman in her thirties or forties with Graves disease. Written as DNA, the CDR3 is TGTGCCAGCAGCTTAGGGGCTCAGCCCCAGCATTTT. Translation: CASSLGAQPQHF.